This record covers a single T cell receptor beta chain. Original processing notes: Scientists estimated how many nucleated cells there were by amplifying reference gene primers. Assay used: immunoSEQ multiplex PCR; TCRdb lists only in-frame clones, some missing. Clonal size and the V and J genes are those of that table, whereas D and trimming came from the DNA. The sample yields over 200,000 clones, about 76% seen once. The sample comes from a study of blood T cell repertoires in COVID-19. V dropped 4 bases and J dropped 0; count of bases not matched to a gene: 7. The CDR3 length is 19 residues. The germline gives CDR1 LNHDA, CDR2 SQIVND (reference sequence).

The receptor was isolated from a woman aged 50 to 65 with acute COVID-19. Sequences were obtained from PBMCs or T cells enriched from blood (not recorded which). The V and J genes are TRBV19 and TRBJ2-6, with TRBD2 matching over 12 bases. The DNA of the CDR3 is TGTGCCAGTAGTAGGGGACTAGCGGGTCTTTCCTCTGGGGCCAACGTCCTGACTTTC. Translation gives CASSRGLAGLSSGANVLTF. The variable domain in full, completed from reference TRBV19 and TRBJ2-6, reads DGGITQSPKYLFRKEGQNVTLSCEQNLNHDAMYWYRQDPGQGLRLIYYSQIVNDFQKGDIAEGYSVSREKKESFPLTVTSAQKNPTAFYLCASSRGLAGLSSGANVLTFGAGSRLTVL.